This paragraph reports one TCR beta chain. Between the trimmed V and J ends, which lost 2 bases and 4 bases, there was a span of 6 bases. Per the germline V gene, CDR1 is MNHNS and CDR2 is SASEGT. There are 13 residues in the CDR3. Profiling relied on immunoSEQ multiplex PCR, and the TCRdb table lists in-frame clones only, not all of them. The sample has about 150,000 clones, around three quarters seen once; the top ten hold around 1.7%. This sample is drawn from a study of blood T cell repertoires in COVID-19. Background on the study: The study drew acute and convalescent COVID-19 samples from the United States, Italy and Spain. The analysed material was cDNA or gDNA that came from T cells, B-cell-depleted T cells, or PBMCs.

The sample comprised peripheral blood. This clonotype was obtained from a man aged 80 or over with acute or convalescent COVID-19. This chain connects TRBV6-1 to TRBJ1-5; D remains ambiguous. CDR3 in DNA: TGTGCCAGCAGTGAACACGCGAATCAGCCCCAGCATTTT. This gives the protein CASSEHANQPQHF.